The 10 T cell receptor beta chains presented below share a single source sample, sequenced in a study of CD8+CD57+ T cells in acquired aplastic anemia. Genomic DNA acted as the template from which TCR beta VDJ combination and CDR3 sequence profiling were carried out. MiXCR, run by TCRdb on the reads, gives a single entry per CDR3 protein. The table has about 180,000 distinct CDR3 sequences, 48% seen once; the top ten hold roughly 13%. Patients sequenced had flow cytometry evidence of CD8+CD57+ cell expansion. The sample consisted of sorted CD4+, CD8+, or CD8+CD57+ T cells (not recorded which) from PBMCs. The receptors were sampled from a human donor with aplastic anemia.

There are many counts of this clonotype. This chain links TRBV7-9 with TRBJ1-6, with a tentative D call TRBD1 (5 bases). Germline CDR1 SEHNR, CDR2 FQNEAQ (reference sequence). Trimming left V 0 bases short and J 10 bases short, with 10 bases between. The CDR3 runs 14 residues. The CDR3 sequence: CASSLAQDTSPLHF. For the CDR3, the DNA is TGTGCCAGCAGCTTAGCGCAGGACACCTCACCCCTCCACTTT.

This clonotype was detected many times. The rearrangement joins TRBV10-3 to TRBJ2-5; D gene uncertain. The germline V gene has CDR1 ENHRY and CDR2 SYGVKD. This CDR3 has 13 residues. V lost 5 bases to trimming and J lost 5 bases, with 12 bases between them. The CDR3 DNA reads as TGTGCCATCAGTAGCAGTAGCCGGGAGACCCAGTACTTC. It codes for CAISSSSRETQYF.

The chain recombines TRBV20-1 with TRBJ1-6; D is uncertain. Germline V gene sequence: CDR1 DFQATT, CDR2 SNEGSKA (reference sequence). CDR3 size: 14 residues. V lost 5 bases to trimming and J lost 9 bases, with 17 bases between them. CDR3 in DNA: TGCAGTGCTTCCACCCACGGCACGGCTTCACCCCTCCACTTT. This encodes CSASTHGTASPLHF.

The chain carries TRBV9 and TRBJ1-2; D perhaps matches TRBD1 (6 bases). Trimming pared 3 bases from V and 0 bases from J, leaving 9 bases between. This CDR3 is built from 14 residues. Germline V gene data show CDR1 as SGDLS and CDR2 as YYNGEE. CDR3 nucleotide sequence: TGTGCCAGCAGCGGGGGGACATCTAACTATGGCTACACCTTC. This translates into CASSGGTSNYGYTF.

J is TRBJ2-5 and V is TRBV11-1; 8 bases align to TRBD1. The CDR3 loop spans 15 amino acids. Germline V gives CDR1 SGHAT, CDR2 FQDESV (reference sequence). The V and J ends lost 1 base and 5 bases, in that order; junction bases with no gene match: 6. The CDR3 sequence is CASSLVLAGGETQYF. The CDR3 nucleotides are TGTGCCAGCAGCTTAGTATTGGCAGGGGGCGAGACCCAGTACTTC. The full variable domain, its missing parts supplied by reference TRBV11-1 and TRBJ2-5, is EAEVAQSPRYKITEKSQAVAFWCDPISGHATLYWYRQILGQGPELLVQFQDESVVDDSQLPKDRFSAERLKGVDSTLKIQPAELGDSAMYLCASSLVLAGGETQYFGPGTRLLVL.

This CDR3 reads CSARDPLTSGGGRYTDTQYF. The CDR3 DNA reads as TGCAGTGCTAGAGATCCGCTGACTAGCGGGGGGGGGCGGTACACAGATACGCAGTATTTT. The rearrangement links TRBV20-1 to TRBJ2-3; 14 bases line up with TRBD2. J lost 2 bases, V lost 0 bases, and 13 bases had no gene match. Germline loops: CDR1 DFQATT, CDR2 SNEGSKA (reference sequence). The CDR3 covers 20 residues.

The rearrangement uses TRBV7-8 and TRBJ2-7; D is uncertain. Per germline, CDR1 SGHVS and CDR2 FQNEAQ. The CDR3 sequence is 13 residues long. With 3 bases removed from V and 4 bases from J, the gap between germline ends came to 10 bases. For the CDR3, the DNA is TGTGCCAGCAGCTTGGCGAGTCGGTACGAGCAGTACTTC. Amino acids: CASSLASRYEQYF.

The CDR3 region has the DNA TGTGCCAGCAGCCAAACCGGGACCATTACCTACGAGCAGTACTTC. This encodes CASSQTGTITYEQYF. This sequence joins TRBV12-3 or TRBV12-4 and TRBJ2-7; the D gene could be TRBD1 or TRBD2 (5 bases each). Trimming removed 6 bases at V and 2 bases at J, with 17 bases between. This CDR3 spans 15 amino acids.

Ten or more counts support this clonotype. The rearrangement links TRBV7-7 to TRBJ2-2; D unclear. V lost 1 base, J lost 3 bases, and 3 bases lay in between. The germline V gene encodes CDR1 SSHAT and CDR2 FNYEAQ (reference sequence). CDR3 size: 13 residues. The CDR3 nucleotides read TGTGCCAGCAGCTTAGTTCACACCGGGGAGCTGTTTTTT. The encoded protein is CASSLVHTGELFF.

The genes are TRBV7-8 and TRBJ2-3; 8 nucleotides align to TRBD2. Germline loops: CDR1 SGHVS, CDR2 FQNEAQ. The CDR3 is made up of 15 amino acids. Trimming cost V 5 bases and J 2 bases; bases outside gene matches: 6. The CDR3 DNA sequence: TGTGCCAGCAGCATCGGACTAGCCTACACAGATACGCAGTATTTT. It specifies CASSIGLAYTDTQYF. Complete variable domain (other parts from reference TRBV7-8 and TRBJ2-3): GAGVSQSPRYKVAKRGQDVALRCDPISGHVSLFWYQQALGQGPEFLTYFQNEAQLDKSGLPSDRFFAERPEGSVSTLKIQRTQQEDSAVYLCASSIGLAYTDTQYFGPGTRLTVL.